This TCR beta chain was captured in a study of shared clonotypes between healthy human individuals. Findings of the study overall: Estimated richness values were generally larger in naive subsets than in memory subsets.

CDR1 is MNHEY, CDR2 SVGAGI, per germline. The CDR3 runs 14 residues. Trimming removed 6 bases from V and 0 bases from J, with 8 bases in between. Comment on this clone: Its antigen is unidentified.

Only CD45RO-negative cells positively selected for CCR7 counted as naive CD8 cells, so terminally differentiated effector memory CD45RA+ cells were excluded. Nashville, Tennessee was home to all donors, each a Caucasian adult. Clones were sequenced by immunoSEQ multiplex PCR, and TCRdb holds only the in-frame ones, with some missing. The table shows roughly 2.1 million clones, with under 95% occurring only once. The J gene is TRBJ2-2, the V gene TRBV6-5; D remains unclear. The sequenced sample was naive CD8+ T cells from PBMCs. The receptor comes from a man younger than 35 in good health. Some clones in this sample may be carry-over from other donors' samples. Here the CDR3 DNA reads TGTGCCAGCAGCCCTGGGACGAACACCGGGGAGCTGTTTTTT. It yields the protein CASSPGTNTGELFF.